This T cell receptor beta chain was observed in a study of EBV T-cell therapy then PD-1 blockade in nasopharyngeal carcinoma. The CDR3 contains 16 residues. Germline V gene lookup returns CDR1 LGHNA and CDR2 YSLEER. V was pared by 0 bases and J by 2 bases, with 14 bases between. The treatment was: AdE1-LMPpoly-expanded autologous EBV-specific T-cell therapy followed by anti-PD-1 nivolumab. Concerning this clone: Antigen unknown.

Some clones are missing from TCRdb's copy, which holds only in-frame ones; the method was immunoSEQ multiplex PCR. The sample has roughly 22,000 clones; 82% are singletons. Sample: CD8+ T cells from blood, taken at day -245 from a patient whose treatment included autologous EBV-specific T cells and nivolumab. This TCR was recovered from a man aged 35-49 years with nasopharyngeal carcinoma. The V call is TRBV4-3, the J call TRBJ2-7; weak D call: TRBD1 (5 bases). The CDR3 region is CASSQDSETDAYEQYF. CDR3 DNA sequence: TGCGCCAGCAGCCAAGATTCTGAGACAGACGCCTACGAGCAGTACTTC.